These T cell receptor beta chains were read from a single sample in a study of PD-L1 blockade in urothelial cancer. Sequencing was performed with immunoSEQ multiplex PCR; in TCRdb, only in-frame clones are kept and a portion is missing. This table has under 130,000 clones, 70% to 85% appearing once. The source material was PBMCs, sampled around atezolizumab (anti-PD-L1) treatment. The receptors originated from a man over 45 with urothelial cancer. CDR3s include the opening cysteine and the closing phenylalanine or tryptophan. D genes are given only for firm matches. Rows give clone size only sometimes, using once, few, many, or a class for an expanded clone.

j_call | d_call | v_call | clone_size | cdr3_aa | cdr3_nt
TRBJ2-7 | TRBD2 | TRBV5-6 | . | CASGGGSSSYEQYF | TGTGCCAGCGGTGGCGGGAGTAGTTCCTACGAGCAGTACTTC
TRBJ1-2 | . | TRBV5-6 | . | CASSSGQIYGYTF | TGTGCCAGCAGCTCAGGACAGATCTATGGCTACACCTTC
TRBJ1-3 | . | TRBV15 | . | CATSRAGTLFPGNTIYF | TGTGCCACCAGCAGAGCGGGAACCCTCTTCCCTGGAAACACCATATATTTT
TRBJ1-5 | . | TRBV19 | . | CASSRGPDQPQHF | TGTGCCAGTAGCCGAGGGCCAGATCAGCCCCAGCATTTT
TRBJ1-2 | TRBD1 | TRBV6-1 | once | CASTLRDRQNYGYTF | TGTGCCAGCACCCTAAGGGACAGGCAAAACTATGGCTACACCTTC
TRBJ1-1 | . | TRBV5-1 | . | CASSLVPGVVTEAFF | TGCGCCAGCAGCTTGGTTCCAGGGGTGGTCACTGAAGCTTTCTTT
TRBJ2-7 | TRBD2 | TRBV4-1 | once | CASSHDPSTSGIYEQYF | TGCGCCAGCAGCCATGATCCCTCGACTAGCGGGATTTACGAGCAGTACTTC
TRBJ2-7 | TRBD2 | TRBV5-5 | . | CASSGRLAGDRGYYEQYF | TGTGCCAGCAGCGGCCGACTAGCGGGAGATCGGGGCTACTACGAGCAGTACTTC
TRBJ2-1 | . | TRBV2 | . | CASPPQGDTEQFF | TGTGCCAGCCCTCCCCAGGGCGATACCGAGCAGTTCTTC
TRBJ1-5 | . | TRBV18 | once | CASSLNRQDPNQPQHF | TGTGCCAGCTCACTAAATAGACAGGACCCCAATCAGCCCCAGCATTTT
TRBJ2-5 | . | TRBV21-1 | . | CASSKGLAEREETQYF | TGTGCCAGCAGCAAAGGTCTAGCGGAACGTGAAGAGACCCAGTACTTC
TRBJ2-3 | . | TRBV9 | . | CASSPPGGAGIDTQYF | TGTGCCAGCAGCCCACCTGGTGGGGCAGGCATAGATACGCAGTATTTT
TRBJ1-1 | TRBD1 | TRBV5-1 | . | CASSLGQGISTEAFF | TGCGCCAGCAGCTTGGGACAGGGAATCAGCACTGAAGCTTTCTTT
TRBJ2-7 | . | TRBV28 | . | CASREGSASYEQYF | TGTGCCAGCAGAGAGGGCAGTGCCTCCTACGAGCAGTACTTC
TRBJ2-2 | . | TRBV6-1 | few | CASPWGVWTGELFF | TGTGCCAGTCCGTGGGGGGTGTGGACCGGGGAGCTGTTTTTT
TRBJ2-3 | . | TRBV20-1 | . | CSASGSYTQYF | TGCAGTGCTAGCGGGAGTTATACGCAGTATTTT
TRBJ2-5 | . | TRBV7-3 | once | CASSLLAGETQYF | TGTGCCAGCAGCTTACTGGCTGGAGAGACCCAGTACTTC
TRBJ1-1 | TRBD1 | TRBV7-9 | . | CASSSSDRGRNTEAFF | TGTGCCAGCAGCTCATCCGACAGGGGGAGGAACACTGAAGCTTTCTTT
TRBJ2-7 | . | TRBV9 | . | CASSVGDTAVSSYEQYF | TGTGCCAGCAGCGTAGGCGATACGGCGGTCAGCTCCTACGAGCAGTACTTC
TRBJ2-7 | . | TRBV30 | . | CAWSTYPIPSYEQYF | TGTGCCTGGAGTACCTACCCCATTCCCTCCTACGAGCAGTACTTC
TRBJ2-7 | . | TRBV21-1 | . | CASSKVNASVEFYEQYF | TGTGCCAGCAGCAAAGTGAACGCAAGCGTCGAATTCTACGAGCAGTACTTC
TRBJ2-2 | TRBD2 | TRBV14 | . | CASSHPGGGWDTGELFF | TGTGCCAGCAGCCACCCCGGGGGGGGCTGGGACACCGGGGAGCTGTTTTTT
TRBJ2-3 | TRBD2 | TRBV5-1 | . | CASSLALAGGGTDTQYF | TGCGCCAGCAGCTTGGCACTAGCGGGAGGTGGCACAGATACGCAGTATTTT
TRBJ2-2 | TRBD2 | TRBV5-1 | . | CASSLAGTSGRESGELFF | TGCGCCAGCAGCTTGGCTGGGACTAGCGGGAGAGAGTCCGGGGAGCTGTTTTTT
TRBJ2-1 | TRBD2 | TRBV9 | . | CASSVRGLAGDNEQFF | TGTGCCAGCAGCGTAAGAGGACTAGCGGGAGACAATGAGCAGTTCTTC
TRBJ1-4 | TRBD1 | TRBV30 | . | CAWDRQGGEKLFF | TGTGCCTGGGACAGACAGGGGGGGGAAAAACTGTTTTTT
TRBJ2-7 | TRBD2 | TRBV4-2 | many | CASSQERTSFDEQYF | TGTGCCAGCAGCCAAGAAAGGACTAGTTTCGACGAGCAGTACTTC
TRBJ1-5 | . | TRBV19 | . | CASTQRQVGVYNQPQHF | TGTGCCAGTACTCAGCGACAGGTCGGGGTTTACAATCAGCCCCAGCATTTT
TRBJ2-7 | . | TRBV19 | . | CASSPRHTSYEQYF | TGTGCCAGTAGTCCCCGACACACGTCCTACGAGCAGTACTTC
TRBJ2-2 | . | TRBV6-6 | . | CASNPRLNTGELFF | TGTGCCAGCAACCCGAGACTCAACACCGGGGAGCTGTTTTTT
TRBJ1-1 | . | TRBV28 | . | CASSKAGGASEAFF | TGTGCCAGCAGTAAAGCGGGGGGCGCGAGTGAAGCTTTCTTT
TRBJ2-1 | TRBD2 | TRBV11-2 | . | CASTRTSGSWSEQFF | TGTGCCAGCACCCGGACTAGCGGGAGTTGGAGTGAGCAGTTCTTC
TRBJ2-3 | TRBD1 | TRBV9 | . | CASTMGGGQGTDTQYF | TGTGCCAGCACCATGGGGGGGGGACAGGGGACAGATACGCAGTATTTT
TRBJ2-2 | TRBD1 | TRBV19 | . | CASSGTGLDTGELFF | TGTGCCAGTAGCGGGACAGGGCTAGACACCGGGGAGCTGTTTTTT
TRBJ2-1 | TRBD2 | TRBV5-1 | . | CASSLLPSGRVNEQFF | TGCGCCAGCAGCTTGCTTCCTAGCGGGAGGGTGAATGAGCAGTTCTTC
TRBJ2-2 | . | TRBV7-3 | few | CASSSSPPGTGELFF | TGTGCCAGCAGCTCCTCCCCCCCCGGTACCGGGGAGCTGTTTTTT
TRBJ2-7 | TRBD1 | TRBV29-1 | once | CSAEDRVGEQYF | TGCAGCGCCGAAGACAGGGTCGGCGAGCAGTACTTC
TRBJ1-2 | . | TRBV28 | . | CASSFGSSGNYGYTF | TGTGCCAGCAGTTTTGGGTCCAGCGGAAACTATGGCTACACCTTC
TRBJ2-7 | TRBD1 | TRBV11-1 | once | CASSYSTGGYEQYF | TGTGCCAGCAGCTACTCGACAGGGGGCTACGAGCAGTACTTC
TRBJ2-3 | . | TRBV9 | . | CATARFTDTQYF | TGTGCCACCGCACGGTTCACAGATACGCAGTATTTT
TRBJ2-7 | . | TRBV21-1 | . | CASSKDATYSYEQYF | TGTGCCAGCAGCAAAGACGCGACTTACTCCTACGAGCAGTACTTC
TRBJ1-4 | . | TRBV6-5 | . | CASSLRGATNEKLFF | TGTGCCAGCAGTCTCCGGGGGGCAACTAATGAAAAACTGTTTTTT
TRBJ2-1 | . | TRBV4-1 | . | CASSQDRASRSSYNEQFF | TGCGCCAGCAGCCAAGACCGGGCTAGCAGGAGCTCCTACAATGAGCAGTTCTTC
TRBJ1-1 | TRBD1 | TRBV7-9 | . | CASSLRTGNTEAFF | TGTGCCAGCAGCTTGCGGACAGGGAACACTGAAGCTTTCTTT
TRBJ2-7 | TRBD2 | TRBV10-3 | . | CAISVQREGRPSIYEQYF | TGTGCCATCAGTGTTCAGCGGGAGGGCCGCCCATCAATATACGAGCAGTACTTC
TRBJ1-2 | TRBD1 | TRBV5-1 | . | CASSYDRVGYTF | TGCGCCAGCAGCTATGACAGGGTCGGCTACACCTTC
TRBJ2-7 | . | TRBV7-9 | . | CASSLGPDYEHGEQYF | TGTGCCAGCAGCTTAGGCCCGGACTATGAGCATGGCGAGCAGTACTTC
TRBJ2-1 | TRBD2 | TRBV11-3 | . | CASSSSGSNSYNEQFF | TGTGCCAGCAGCAGTAGCGGGAGTAATTCCTACAATGAGCAGTTCTTC
TRBJ2-7 | TRBD2 | TRBV5-1 | . | CASSLVPSGIGHEQYF | TGCGCCAGCAGCTTGGTTCCTAGCGGGATAGGCCACGAGCAGTACTTC
TRBJ1-6 | TRBD1 | TRBV7-3 | . | CASSRDRDSPLHF | TGTGCCAGCAGTCGGGACAGGGATTCACCCCTCCACTTT
TRBJ1-2 | TRBD1 | TRBV6-1 | few | CATRGGLNYGYTF | TGTGCCACTCGAGGGGGCCTGAACTATGGCTACACCTTC
TRBJ1-1 | . | TRBV5-1 | . | CASSLAVAGARAFF | TGCGCCAGCAGCTTGGCCGTGGCAGGGGCTAGGGCTTTCTTT
TRBJ1-2 | . | TRBV6-1 | . | CASRGGDNYGYTF | TGTGCCAGCAGGGGAGGGGATAACTATGGCTACACCTTC
TRBJ2-1 | TRBD2 | TRBV4-1 | . | CASSQGWGGADEQFF | TGCGCCAGCAGCCAAGGATGGGGGGGAGCGGATGAGCAGTTCTTC
TRBJ1-1 | . | TRBV5-4 | . | CASSLARANTEAFF | TGTGCCAGCAGCTTGGCCAGGGCGAACACTGAAGCTTTCTTT
TRBJ1-2 | . | TRBV27 | . | CASSLRPGQHHYGYTF | TGTGCCAGCAGTTTAAGGCCCGGACAGCATCACTATGGCTACACCTTC
TRBJ1-3 | . | TRBV30 | . | CAWSTGSSGNTIYF | TGTGCCTGGAGTACGGGGAGCTCTGGAAACACCATATATTTT
TRBJ2-5 | TRBD2 | TRBV7-9 | . | CASTAGDPGETQYF | TGTGCCAGCACTGCGGGAGACCCGGGGGAGACCCAGTACTTC
TRBJ2-1 | . | TRBV7-3 | . | CASSQANEQFF | TGTGCCAGCAGCCAAGCCAATGAGCAGTTCTTC
TRBJ2-4 | . | TRBV6-5 | few | CASVFKNIQYF | TGTGCCAGCGTATTCAAAAACATTCAGTACTTC